The clone carrying this TCR beta chain was picked up a small number of times. Antigen unknown. The record originates from a study of identical twins. Study-level points and caveats: Models underestimated how often monozygotic twins shared out-of-frame TCR alpha. While abundant cord blood beta clonotypes carried fewer insertions, memory repertoires showed no such pattern.

Unique molecular identifiers were present on cDNA, and template switching added a universal primer site. From the 5' RACE reads, TCRdb called clonotypes with MiXCR, one entry per CDR3 protein. The sample yields approximately 600,000 distinct CDR3 sequences, 7.1% seen once. The sample was also reused in another study, on yellow fever vaccine responses in identical twins.

The sequence derives from a young woman in good health. The sequenced material came from PBMCs.

CDR3 region: CASSKKTSGGETQYF. The CDR3 nucleotides are TGTGCCAGCAGCAAAAAGACTAGCGGAGGGGAGACCCAGTACTTC. The chain uses TRBV5-5 and TRBJ2-5; 9 nucleotides align to TRBD2. The CDR3 extends over 15 amino acids. V was clipped by 4 bases and J by 5 bases; unmatched bases: 9. CDR1 is SGHKS, CDR2 YYEKEE, per germline (reference sequence).